The rows below give T cell receptor beta chains drawn from one sample of a study of blood T cell repertoires in COVID-19. Produced via immunoSEQ multiplex PCR; TCRdb's table is partial and in-frame only. The table records roughly 120,000 clones, about nine tenths of them present only once. Sequenced sample: peripheral blood. The receptors shown here come from a man aged 60-69 years with COVID-19, enrolled during active disease. CDR3s include the opening cysteine and the closing phenylalanine or tryptophan. The D gene is left open where the match is weak. A clone size is listed for some rows: how often the clone was seen (once, few, many), or a class if it is expanded.

V	D	size	length	J	DNA	CDR3
TRBV11-3	.	.	14	TRBJ2-6	TGTGCCAGCAGCCCACGAGATGGGGCCAACGTCCTGACTTTC	CASSPRDGANVLTF
TRBV25-1	.	.	13	TRBJ2-1	TGTGCCAGCAGTAAGGACAGGGAGGGTGAGCAGTTCTTC	CASSKDREGEQFF
TRBV28	TRBD1	once	11	TRBJ1-1	TGTGCCAGCAACGGACAGGGTGAAGCTTTCTTT	CASNGQGEAFF
TRBV5-5	.	.	15	TRBJ1-1	TGTGCCAGCAGCTTCAGTCCCCCGCCGGGGACTGAAGCTTTCTTT	CASSFSPPPGTEAFF
TRBV25-1	.	.	14	TRBJ2-5	TGTGCCAGCAGTGAATATACCGGGTTAGAGACCCAGTACTTC	CASSEYTGLETQYF
TRBV4-2	TRBD2	.	16	TRBJ2-5	TGTGCCAGCAGCCAAGACAGCGGGAGGGCCGGGGAGACCCAGTACTTC	CASSQDSGRAGETQYF
TRBV5-1	TRBD1	.	14	TRBJ1-1	TGCGCCAGCAGCTGGAGGGGGCGAGACACTGAAGCTTTCTTT	CASSWRGRDTEAFF
TRBV9	.	.	16	TRBJ2-7	TGTGCCAGCAGCCCCCGAGAGAGGGCTAGTATGGGTGAGCAGTACTTC	CASSPRERASMGEQYF
TRBV20-1	.	.	13	TRBJ1-1	TGCAGTGCTAGTACCGACATGAACACTGAAGCTTTCTTT	CSASTDMNTEAFF
TRBV5-1	TRBD2	.	16	TRBJ2-5	TGCGCCAGCAGCGCGGACGCTAGCGGGTGGGGGGAGACCCAGTACTTC	CASSADASGWGETQYF
TRBV2	TRBD1	.	16	TRBJ2-3	TGTGCCAGCGCTGCGGCGGCAGGGGGCGAAACAGATACGCAGTATTTT	CASAAAAGGETDTQYF
TRBV7-8	.	.	18	TRBJ2-1	TGTGCCAGCAGCTTAGGCCCTGTCGCTGGCAGCTCCTACAATGAGCAGTTCTTC	CASSLGPVAGSSYNEQFF
TRBV28	.	.	15	TRBJ1-1	TGTGCCAGCAGGGAGAGGATATCCTTGAACACTGAAGCTTTCTTT	CASRERISLNTEAFF
TRBV2	.	once	16	TRBJ1-3	TGTGCCAGCAGTGAAGAGAGGGGGAGCTCTGGAAACACCATATATTTT	CASSEERGSSGNTIYF
TRBV6-5	.	.	15	TRBJ2-6	TGTGCCAGCAGAAGACAGGTGTCTAGGGCCAACGTCCTGACTTTC	CASRRQVSRANVLTF
TRBV29-1	.	.	13	TRBJ1-4	TGCAGCGTTGAAGACAGTCCCGATGGAAAACTGTTTTTT	CSVEDSPDGKLFF
TRBV10-3	.	.	14	TRBJ2-7	TGTGCCATCAGTGAGTACCTTAGAGGTGACGGGCAGTACTTC	CAISEYLRGDGQYF
TRBV2	TRBD1	.	13	TRBJ1-1	TGTGCCAGCAGCGCCACAGGGGGCGGTGAAGCTTTCTTT	CASSATGGGEAFF
TRBV3-1/TRBV3-2	TRBD1	.	15	TRBJ1-6	TGTGCCAGCAGCCCCGATCGGACAGGGGATTCACCCCTCCACTTT	CASSPDRTGDSPLHF
TRBV19	.	.	12	TRBJ1-6	TGTGCCAGCGGGACGGGAGAATCACCCCTCCACTTT	CASGTGESPLHF